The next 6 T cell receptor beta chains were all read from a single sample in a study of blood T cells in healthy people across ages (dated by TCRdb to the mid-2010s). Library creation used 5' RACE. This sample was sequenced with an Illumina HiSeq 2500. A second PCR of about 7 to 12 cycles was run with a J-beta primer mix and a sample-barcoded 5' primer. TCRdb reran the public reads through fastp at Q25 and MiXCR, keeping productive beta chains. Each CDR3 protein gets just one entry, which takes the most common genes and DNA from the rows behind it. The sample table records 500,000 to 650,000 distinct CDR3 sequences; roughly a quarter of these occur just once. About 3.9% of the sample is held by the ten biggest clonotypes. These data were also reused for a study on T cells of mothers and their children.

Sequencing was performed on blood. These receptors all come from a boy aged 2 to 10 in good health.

CDR3 amino acids: CASRDAGGVYGYTF. The CDR3, as DNA: TGTGCCAGCAGGGACGCAGGGGGCGTATATGGCTACACCTTC. The chain joins TRBV27 to TRBJ1-2; TRBD1 aligns across 8 bases. V lost 6 bases, J lost 5 bases, and 8 bases stayed unmatched. This CDR3 contains 14 residues. CDR1 and CDR2 from the germline V gene are MNHEY and SMNVEV (reference sequence).

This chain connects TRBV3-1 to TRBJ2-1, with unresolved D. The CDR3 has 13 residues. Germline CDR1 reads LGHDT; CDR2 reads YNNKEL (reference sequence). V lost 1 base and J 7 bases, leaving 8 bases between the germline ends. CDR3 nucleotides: TGTGCCAGCAGCCAAGCGGGCCGGAATGAGCAGTTCTTC. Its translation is CASSQAGRNEQFF.

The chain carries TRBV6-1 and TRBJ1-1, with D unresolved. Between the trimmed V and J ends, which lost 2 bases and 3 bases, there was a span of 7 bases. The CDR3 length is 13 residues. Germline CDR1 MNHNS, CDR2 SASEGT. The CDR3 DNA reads TGTGCCAGCAGTGAACGAGGGTACACTGAAGCTTTCTTT. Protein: CASSERGYTEAFF.

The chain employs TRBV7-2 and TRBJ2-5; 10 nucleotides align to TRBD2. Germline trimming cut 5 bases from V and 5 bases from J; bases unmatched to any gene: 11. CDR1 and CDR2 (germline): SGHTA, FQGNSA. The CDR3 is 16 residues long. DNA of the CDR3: TGTGCCAGCAGCAGGGTGTCTAGCGGGAGTGGGGAGACCCAGTACTTC. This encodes CASSRVSSGSGETQYF.

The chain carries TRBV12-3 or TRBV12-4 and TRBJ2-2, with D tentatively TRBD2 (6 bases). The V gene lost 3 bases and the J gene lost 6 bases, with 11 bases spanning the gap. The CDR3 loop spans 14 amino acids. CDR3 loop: CASSFRGMAGELFF. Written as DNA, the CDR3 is TGTGCCAGCAGTTTCCGGGGGATGGCCGGGGAGCTGTTTTTT.

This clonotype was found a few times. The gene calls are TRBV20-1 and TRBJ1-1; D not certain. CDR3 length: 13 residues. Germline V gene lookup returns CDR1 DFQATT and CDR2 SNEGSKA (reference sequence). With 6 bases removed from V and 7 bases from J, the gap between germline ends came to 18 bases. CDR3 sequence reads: CSATLENSYEAFF. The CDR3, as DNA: TGCAGTGCCACTCTTGAGAACAGTTATGAAGCTTTCTTT.